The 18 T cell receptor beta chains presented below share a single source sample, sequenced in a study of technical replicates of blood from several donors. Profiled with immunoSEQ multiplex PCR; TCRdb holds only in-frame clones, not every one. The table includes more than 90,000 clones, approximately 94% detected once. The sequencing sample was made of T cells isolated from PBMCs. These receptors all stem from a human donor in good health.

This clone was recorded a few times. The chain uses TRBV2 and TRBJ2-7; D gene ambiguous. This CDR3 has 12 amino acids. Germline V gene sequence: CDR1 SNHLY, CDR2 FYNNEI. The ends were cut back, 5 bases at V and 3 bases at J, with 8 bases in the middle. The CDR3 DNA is TGTGCCAGCAGTTTAGACATCTACGAGCAGTACTTC. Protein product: CASSLDIYEQYF.

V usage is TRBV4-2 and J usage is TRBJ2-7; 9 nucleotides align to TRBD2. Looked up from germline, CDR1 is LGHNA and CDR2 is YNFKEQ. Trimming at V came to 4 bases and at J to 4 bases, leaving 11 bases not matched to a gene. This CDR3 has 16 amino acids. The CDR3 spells CASSPHETSGIYEQYF. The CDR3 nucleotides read TGTGCCAGCAGCCCCCATGAGACTAGCGGAATATACGAGCAGTACTTC.

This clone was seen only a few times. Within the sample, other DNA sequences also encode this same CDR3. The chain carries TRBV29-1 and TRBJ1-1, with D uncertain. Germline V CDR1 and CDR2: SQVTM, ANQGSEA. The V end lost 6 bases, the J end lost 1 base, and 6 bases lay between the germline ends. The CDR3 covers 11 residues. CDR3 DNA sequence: TGCAGCGTGCCGGGGAACACTGAAGCTTTCTTT. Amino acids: CSVPGNTEAFF.

This CDR3 reads CASSGKSGTSGSMRTGELFF. CDR3 coding DNA: TGTGCCAGCAGCGGGAAGTCCGGGACTAGCGGGAGTATGCGGACCGGGGAGCTGTTTTTT. This chain joins TRBV7-6 and TRBJ2-2, with 14 bases aligning to TRBD2. Germline-derived CDR1 and CDR2 are SGHVS and FNYEAQ. This CDR3 is 20 amino acids long. V lost 5 bases, J lost 5 bases, and 16 bases stayed unmatched.

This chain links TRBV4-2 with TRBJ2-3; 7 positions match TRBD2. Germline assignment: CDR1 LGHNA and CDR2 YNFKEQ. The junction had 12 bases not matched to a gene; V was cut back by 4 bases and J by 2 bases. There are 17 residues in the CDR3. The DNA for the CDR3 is TGTGCCAGCAGCCGACGCTTCCTAGCGGCTTACACAGATACGCAGTATTTT. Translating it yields CASSRRFLAAYTDTQYF.

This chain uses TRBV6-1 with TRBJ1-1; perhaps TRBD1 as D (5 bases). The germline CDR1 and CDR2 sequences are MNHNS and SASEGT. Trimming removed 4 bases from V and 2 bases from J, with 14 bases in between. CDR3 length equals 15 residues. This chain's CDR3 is CASSGLTTANTEAFF. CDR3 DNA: TGTGCCAGCAGTGGCCTAACGACAGCTAACACTGAAGCTTTCTTT.

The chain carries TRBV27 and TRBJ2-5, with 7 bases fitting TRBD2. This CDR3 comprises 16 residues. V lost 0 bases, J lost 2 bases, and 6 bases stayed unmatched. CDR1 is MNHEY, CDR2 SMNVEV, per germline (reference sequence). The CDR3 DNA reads TGTGCCAGCAGTTTATCGTTTTCAGCGGGGCAAGAGACCCAGTACTTC. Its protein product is CASSLSFSAGQETQYF.

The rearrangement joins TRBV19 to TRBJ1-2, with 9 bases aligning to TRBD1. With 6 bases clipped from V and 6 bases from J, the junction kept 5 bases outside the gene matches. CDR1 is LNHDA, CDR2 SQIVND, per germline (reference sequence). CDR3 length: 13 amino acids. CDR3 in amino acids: CASRDDRGDGYTF. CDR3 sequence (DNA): TGTGCCAGTAGGGACGACAGGGGGGATGGCTACACCTTC.

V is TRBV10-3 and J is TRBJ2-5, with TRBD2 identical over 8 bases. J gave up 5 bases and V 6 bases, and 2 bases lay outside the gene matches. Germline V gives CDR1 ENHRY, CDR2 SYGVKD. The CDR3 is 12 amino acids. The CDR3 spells CAIRGLEETQYF. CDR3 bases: TGTGCCATCAGGGGACTAGAGGAGACCCAGTACTTC.

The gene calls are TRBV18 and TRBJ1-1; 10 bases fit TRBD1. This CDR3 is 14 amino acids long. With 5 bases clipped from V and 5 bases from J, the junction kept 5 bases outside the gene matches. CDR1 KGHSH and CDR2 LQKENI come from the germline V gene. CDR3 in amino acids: CASSLDRGSTEAFF. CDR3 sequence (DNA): TGTGCCAGCTCATTGGACAGGGGGTCAACTGAAGCTTTCTTT.

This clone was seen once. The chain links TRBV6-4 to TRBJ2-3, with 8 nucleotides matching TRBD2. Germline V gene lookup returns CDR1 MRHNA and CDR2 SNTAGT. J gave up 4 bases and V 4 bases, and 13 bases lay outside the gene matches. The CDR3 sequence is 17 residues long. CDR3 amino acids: CASSAPGVAGRSDTQYF. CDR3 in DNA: TGTGCCAGCAGTGCACCCGGGGTAGCGGGGAGGTCAGATACGCAGTATTTT.

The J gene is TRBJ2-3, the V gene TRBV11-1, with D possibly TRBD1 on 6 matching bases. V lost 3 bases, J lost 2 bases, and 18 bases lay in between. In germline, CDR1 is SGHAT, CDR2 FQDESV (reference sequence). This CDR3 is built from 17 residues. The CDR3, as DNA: TGTGCCAGCAGCTTCATCTTAGGGGGAGACTCCACAGATACGCAGTATTTT. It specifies CASSFILGGDSTDTQYF.

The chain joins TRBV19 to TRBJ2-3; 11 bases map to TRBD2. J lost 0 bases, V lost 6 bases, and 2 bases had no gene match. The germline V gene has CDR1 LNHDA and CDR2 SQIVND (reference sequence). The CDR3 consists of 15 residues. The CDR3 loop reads CASSRLAGSTDTQYF. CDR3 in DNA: TGTGCCAGTAGCCGACTAGCGGGGAGCACAGATACGCAGTATTTT.

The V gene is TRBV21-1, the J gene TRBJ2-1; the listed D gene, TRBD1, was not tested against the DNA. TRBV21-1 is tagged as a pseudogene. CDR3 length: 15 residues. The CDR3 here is CASSFRQVRCDEQFF. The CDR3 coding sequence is TGTGCCAGCAGCTTCCGACAGGTGAGGTGTGATGAGCAGTTCTTC.

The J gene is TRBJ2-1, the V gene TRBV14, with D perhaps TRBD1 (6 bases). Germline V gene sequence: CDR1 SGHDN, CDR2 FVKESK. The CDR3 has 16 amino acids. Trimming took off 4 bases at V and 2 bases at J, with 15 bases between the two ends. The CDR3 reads CASSLQTGRTYNEQFF. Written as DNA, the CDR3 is TGTGCCAGCAGCCTGCAGACAGGACGTACCTACAATGAGCAGTTCTTC.

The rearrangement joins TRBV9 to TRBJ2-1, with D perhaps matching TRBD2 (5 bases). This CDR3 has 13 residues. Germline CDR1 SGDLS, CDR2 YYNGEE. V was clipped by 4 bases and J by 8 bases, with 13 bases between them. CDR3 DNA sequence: TGTGCCAGCAGCTCTAGGGAGAGGCATGAGCAGTTCTTC. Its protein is CASSSRERHEQFF.

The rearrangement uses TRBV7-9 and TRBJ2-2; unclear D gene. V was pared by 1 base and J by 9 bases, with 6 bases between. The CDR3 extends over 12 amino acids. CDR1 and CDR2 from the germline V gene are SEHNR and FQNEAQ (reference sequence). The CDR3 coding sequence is TGTGCCAGCAGCTTAGGGGCCCGGGAGCTGTTTTTT. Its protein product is CASSLGARELFF. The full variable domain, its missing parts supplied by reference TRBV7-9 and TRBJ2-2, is DTGVSQNPRHKITKRGQNVTFRCDPISEHNRLYWYRQTLGQGPEFLTYFQNEAQLEKSRLLSDRFSAERPKGSFSTLEIQRTEQGDSAMYLCASSLGARELFFGEGSRLTVL.

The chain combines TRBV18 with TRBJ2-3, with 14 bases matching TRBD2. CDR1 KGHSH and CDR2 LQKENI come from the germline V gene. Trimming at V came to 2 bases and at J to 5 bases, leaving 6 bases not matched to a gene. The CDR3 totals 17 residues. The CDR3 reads CASSPTQGLAGVDTQYF. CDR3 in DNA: TGTGCCAGCTCACCAACCCAGGGACTAGCGGGAGTAGATACGCAGTATTTT.